Many counts were recorded for the clone carrying this T cell receptor beta chain. Its antigen remains unknown. Germline CDR1 reads SGHRS; CDR2 reads YFSETQ. This CDR3 spans 15 amino acids. V lost 4 bases, J lost 8 bases, and 10 bases stayed unmatched. This sample was included in a study of post-analysis software for immune sequencing data. Unique-molecular-identifier-tagged TCR beta cDNA libraries were used. The yield from roughly 1 to 10 million T cells was roughly 500,000 cDNA molecules in total. TCRdb itself ran the PCR reads through MiXCR, one entry per CDR3 protein. The sample lists hundreds of thousands of distinct CDR3 sequences, roughly 27% occurring once. Study-wide results and limits: Relative to controls, patients had about five TRBV segments at higher frequency, with TRBV5-6, TRBV5-1 and TRBV20-1 among these. Significantly lower normalized Chao1 diversity was found in patients with multiple sclerosis relative to controls. By F measure, samples from a shared preparation batch strongly co-clustered.

The sequence was collected from a girl aged 5 to 17 with multiple sclerosis. Material: blood. This chain uses TRBV5-1 with TRBJ2-4, with 9 nucleotides matching TRBD1. The CDR3 sequence is CASSRTGGLEHIQYF. As DNA, the CDR3 is TGCGCCAGCAGCAGAACAGGGGGCCTAGAGCACATTCAGTACTTC.